This TCR beta chain was identified during a study of blood T cells in healthy people across ages. The length of the CDR3 is 13 residues. V shed 5 bases and J 2 bases; nucleotides not matched to a gene: 0. In germline, CDR1 is SGHTA, CDR2 FQGNSA. This clonotype showed up many times. The authors ran a second PCR of 7 to 11 cycles using a sample-barcoded 5' primer and a J-beta primer mix. A single record per CDR3 protein comes from TCRdb applying MiXCR to the 5' RACE reads. Of around 900,000 distinct CDR3 sequences listed, roughly 26% are singletons. The TCR was taken from a woman of 80 years or more in good health. The sequenced sample was blood. The V and J genes are TRBV7-2 and TRBJ1-5; the match to TRBD1 covers 7 bases. CDR3 amino acids: CASSTGGNQPQHF. CDR3 coding DNA: TGTGCCAGCAGCACAGGGGGCAATCAGCCCCAGCATTTT.